A selection of T cell receptor beta chains follows, all from one sample in a study of shared clonotypes between healthy human individuals. The protocol was immunoSEQ multiplex PCR, while the TCRdb copy is restricted to in-frame clones and leaves out a portion. The data hold about 980,000 clones, with 60% to 85% observed a single time. Sequencing input: memory CD4+ T cells sorted from blood. Source of these receptors: a man aged 18 to 30 in good health. Both conserved end residues are part of each CDR3. A D gene is named only where the DNA matches it firmly. Size values are once, few and many counts, or a class for expanded clones, and some rows have none.

d_call | j_call | v_call | clone_size | cdr3_nt | cdr3_aa
NA | TRBJ1-3 | TRBV14 | NA | TGTGCCAGCAGCCCGTCAGGGACTCCTGGAAACACCATATATTTT | CASSPSGTPGNTIYF
NA | TRBJ1-2 | TRBV6-5 | NA | TGTGCCAGCAGTCTTAACAGATATGGCTACACCTTC | CASSLNRYGYTF
NA | TRBJ2-1 | TRBV5-4 | NA | TGTGCCAGCAGCTTGTTCGCTACCCACAATGAGCAGTTCTTC | CASSLFATHNEQFF
NA | TRBJ1-1 | TRBV6-5 | NA | TGTGCCAGCAAGGCGGACACCCTGAACACTGAAGCTTTCTTT | CASKADTLNTEAFF
NA | TRBJ2-7 | TRBV12-5 | NA | TGTGCTAGTGGTTTCCGGGTCCCTGGGGACTTC | CASGFRVPGDF
TRBD2 | TRBJ2-7 | TRBV7-2 | NA | TGTGCCAGCAGCTTAGTTGGCGGGAGGGCGAGGGAGCAGTACTTC | CASSLVGGRAREQYF
NA | TRBJ2-4 | TRBV7-3 | NA | TGTGCCAGCAGCCCTGCAACGGGGGGCCCGGGGGCCAAAAACATTCAGTACTTC | CASSPATGGPGAKNIQYF
NA | TRBJ1-5 | TRBV6-1 | few | TGTGCCAGCACTCGGCAGGGTGGGAGGCAGCCCCAGCATTTT | CASTRQGGRQPQHF
TRBD1 | TRBJ2-7 | TRBV19 | few | TGTGCCAGTAGTCCCCGGGACAGGGGAAACGAGCAGTACTTC | CASSPRDRGNEQYF
TRBD1 | TRBJ1-6 | TRBV30 | NA | TGTGCCTGGACACAGGGGCGTTGGGGAAATTCACCCCTCCACTTT | CAWTQGRWGNSPLHF
NA | TRBJ2-6 | TRBV27 | NA | TGTGCCAGCAGTTTACTGGGAGCTGGGGCCAACGTCCTGACTTTC | CASSLLGAGANVLTF
NA | TRBJ1-2 | TRBV5-4 | NA | TGTGCCAGCAGCTTTCCGGTGACAGCTCTTACCTTC | CASSFPVTALTF
NA | TRBJ2-4 | TRBV4-1 | NA | TGCGCCAGCAGCCAAGAGAGGACAGTCGCCAAAAACATTCAGTACTTC | CASSQERTVAKNIQYF
NA | TRBJ2-5 | TRBV7-9 | NA | TGTGCCAGCAGCTTAGCGTGGGGGGGCACAGAGACCCAGTACTTC | CASSLAWGGTETQYF
TRBD1 | TRBJ1-1 | TRBV5-6 | NA | TGTGCCAGCAGCATCAAACAGGGGTCGGGCACTGAAGCTTTCTTT | CASSIKQGSGTEAFF
NA | TRBJ1-1 | TRBV2 | NA | TGTGCCAGCAGTGAAGTAGGTATTAACACTGAAGCTTTCTTT | CASSEVGINTEAFF
NA | TRBJ1-1 | TRBV28 | few | TGTGCCAGCAGCAGGAGCTTCGGAGGCGTTCGAAACACTGAAGCTTTCTTT | CASSRSFGGVRNTEAFF
NA | TRBJ1-1 | TRBV7-2 | once | TGTGCCAGCAGCGGACGGGGTCGAACTGAAGCTTTCTTT | CASSGRGRTEAFF
NA | TRBJ2-1 | TRBV14 | NA | TGTGCCAGCAGCCCACGGGGAAACTCCTACAATGAGCAGTTCTTC | CASSPRGNSYNEQFF
NA | TRBJ2-2 | TRBV7-3 | NA | TGTGCCAGCAGCTACCAGGGGGGTGGCACCGGGGAGCTGTTTTTT | CASSYQGGGTGELFF
NA | TRBJ1-5 | TRBV2 | NA | TGTGCCAGCAGTGGACGGGGGGGCGCGAATCAGCCCCAGCATTTT | CASSGRGGANQPQHF
TRBD2 | TRBJ2-5 | TRBV7-2 | NA | TGTGCCAGCAGCCGGGAGGGCGTTAAGGGCCAAGAGACCCAGTACTTC | CASSREGVKGQETQYF
NA | TRBJ1-6 | TRBV30 | NA | TGTGCCTGGGGTCGTCGGAATTCACCCCTCCACTTT | CAWGRRNSPLHF
NA | TRBJ2-1 | TRBV5-4 | few | TGTGCCAGCAGCTTGGTGGCGGGGCCGGAGTATGAGCAGTTCTTC | CASSLVAGPEYEQFF
TRBD2 | TRBJ2-7 | TRBV18 | few | TGTGCCAGCTCAAAAATGGGGACTAGCGGGGCCTACGAGCAGTACTTC | CASSKMGTSGAYEQYF
NA | TRBJ2-5 | TRBV2 | NA | TGTGCCAGCAGTGAAGCGATCCGGGAGACCCAGTACTTC | CASSEAIRETQYF
NA | TRBJ2-3 | TRBV2 | NA | TGTGCCAGCAGTGAAGTAAAAGATACGCAGTATTTT | CASSEVKDTQYF
TRBD1 | TRBJ2-7 | TRBV5-5 | NA | TGTGCCAGCAGCCCGGGACAGAGGATCTACGAGCAGTACTTC | CASSPGQRIYEQYF
NA | TRBJ2-5 | TRBV4-3 | few | TGCGCCAGCAGCCTCGACGGCCCGAAGTACTTC | CASSLDGPKYF
TRBD2 | TRBJ2-1 | TRBV2 | NA | TGTGCCAGCACAGCATTAACTAGCGGATCCTACAATGAGCAGTTCTTC | CASTALTSGSYNEQFF
TRBD1 | TRBJ1-2 | TRBV10-3 | NA | TGTGCCATCAAAGACAGGGGCGGGTATGGCTACACCTTC | CAIKDRGGYGYTF
NA | TRBJ1-3 | TRBV2 | few | TGTGCCAGCAGTGATCTTCAAGGGGGGGGAAACACCATATATTTT | CASSDLQGGGNTIYF
TRBD2 | TRBJ2-1 | TRBV7-2 | NA | TGTGCCAGCAGCTTAGGAAGACTAGCGCCTAACAATGAGCAGTTCTTC | CASSLGRLAPNNEQFF
NA | TRBJ1-1 | TRBV6-1 | NA | TGTGCCAGCAGTGAAATACAAGAAGCTTTCTTT | CASSEIQEAFF
NA | TRBJ2-5 | TRBV6-1 | few | TGTGCCAGCAGGCCCGGCCCCAAGTCCCAGGAGACCCAGTACTTC | CASRPGPKSQETQYF
NA | TRBJ1-6 | TRBV28 | NA | TGTGCCAGCAGTCCGGGCGTACGACCCCTCCACTTT | CASSPGVRPLHF
NA | TRBJ1-4 | TRBV5-1 | NA | TGCGCCAGCAGGAGGGATAACGAAAAACTGTTTTTT | CASRRDNEKLFF
NA | TRBJ2-6 | TRBV27 | NA | TGTGCCAGCAGCTCCATCCGGGGCCCGTTCGGGGCCAACGTCCTGACTTTC | CASSSIRGPFGANVLTF
NA | TRBJ2-7 | TRBV5-1 | NA | TGCGCCAGCAGCGACCCCGACTACGAGCAGTACTTC | CASSDPDYEQYF
NA | TRBJ1-1 | TRBV5-4 | NA | TGTGCCAGCAGCTTGCCCCGGGTGGAGGGCACTGAAGCTTTCTTT | CASSLPRVEGTEAFF
NA | TRBJ2-6 | TRBV25-1 | NA | TGTGCCAGCAGTGAGCTAGCTGGGGCCAACGTCCTGACTTTC | CASSELAGANVLTF
NA | TRBJ1-6 | TRBV10-2 | NA | TGCGCCAGCAAAAGGGACCCCGGTTCACCCCTCCACTTT | CASKRDPGSPLHF
NA | TRBJ1-3 | TRBV6-1 | few | TGTGCCAGCAGTGAAGGTGGGGCCCGAAACACCATATATTTT | CASSEGGARNTIYF
NA | TRBJ2-3 | TRBV5-1 | few | TGCGCCAGCAGCAAAGGACAGACAGATACGCAGTATTTT | CASSKGQTDTQYF
NA | TRBJ1-2 | TRBV28 | NA | TGTGCCAGCAGTTCGAGGACACCAGACTATGGCTACACCTTC | CASSSRTPDYGYTF
TRBD2 | TRBJ2-5 | TRBV12-5 | NA | TGTGCTAGTGGTTTCTCGGGAGGGCCCTGGACCCAGTACTTC | CASGFSGGPWTQYF
TRBD1 | TRBJ2-7 | TRBV28 | few | TGTGCCAGCAGCCCCCCGGGACAGGGGTCCTACGAGCAGTACTTC | CASSPPGQGSYEQYF
NA | TRBJ2-5 | TRBV5-4 | NA | TGTGCCAGCAGCTTGGTCGGTAGCGGACGGGAGACCCAGTACTTC | CASSLVGSGRETQYF